Shown below are 25 T cell receptor beta chains from a single sample sequenced in a study of T-cell reconstitution after alpha-beta-depleted transplantation in children. Construction of the TCRbeta library involved unique molecular identifiers. TCRdb used MiXCR to reprocess the PCR reads, holding one entry per CDR3 protein. Found here are about 640,000 distinct CDR3 sequences, over 10% of them singletons; the top ten hold 2.2%. This sample comprised PBMCs, mostly from graft donor cells, obtained 360 days after TCRalphabeta/CD19-depleted stem cell transplant. The receptors come from a male patient between 10 and 17 years old who had a stem cell transplant for acute myeloid leukemia, so the T cells may come from the graft donor.

This clonotype was seen many times. The gene calls are TRBV4-3 and TRBJ2-1, with 9 nucleotides matching TRBD1. The CDR3 loop spans 15 amino acids. Looked up from germline, CDR1 is LGHNA and CDR2 is YSLEER. The trim removed 5 bases at V and 2 bases at J, leaving 4 bases unmatched. CDR3 protein: CASSVRDRAYNEQFF. The CDR3 nucleotides are TGCGCCAGCAGCGTCCGGGACAGGGCCTACAATGAGCAGTTCTTC.

This clonotype was picked up a small number of times. The CDR3 reads CASSRLTRVGDEQYF. In DNA form, the CDR3 reads TGTGCCAGCAGCCGACTTACTAGAGTCGGCGACGAGCAGTACTTC. This chain links TRBV5-6 with TRBJ2-7; D possibly corresponds to TRBD2 (5 bases). V was trimmed by 4 bases and J by 5 bases, leaving 19 bases between them. The CDR3 runs 15 residues. Per the germline V gene, CDR1 is SGHDT and CDR2 is YYEEEE.

DNA for the CDR3: TGCAGTGCTAGAGAGTCACGGACGGGTGTTGGGGGGAGTTCCTACGAGCAGTACTTC. It codes for CSARESRTGVGGSSYEQYF. The chain joins TRBV20-1 to TRBJ2-7; tentative D call: TRBD2 (6 bases). Deletions cut 0 bases from V and 1 base from J, with 25 bases between. This CDR3 comprises 19 residues. CDR1 and CDR2 from the germline V gene are DFQATT and SNEGSKA (reference sequence).

This clonotype was observed a few times. CDR3 in DNA: TGTGCCAGCATCGATCCCCGGTCCGATTCTAACAATGAGCAGTTCTTC. This encodes CASIDPRSDSNNEQFF. The J gene is TRBJ2-1, the V gene TRBV7-2, with D unclear. Trimming shortened V by 7 bases and J by 5 bases, and 21 bases separated the two germline ends. CDR1 SGHTA and CDR2 FQGNSA come from the germline V gene. The CDR3 sequence is 16 residues long.

V usage is TRBV18 and J usage is TRBJ2-5, with D tentatively TRBD2 (6 bases). Germline V gene lookup returns CDR1 KGHSH and CDR2 LQKENI. This CDR3 has 13 residues. Trimming shortened V by 7 bases and J by 11 bases, and 20 bases separated the two germline ends. The CDR3 DNA is TGTGCCAGCTGCACCGGGCAGCGGGCCCCGCAGTACTTC. As protein: CASCTGQRAPQYF.

The chain carries TRBV4-3 and TRBJ2-1, with TRBD2 matching 7 bases. The germline V gene has CDR1 LGHNA and CDR2 YSLEER. There are 15 residues in the CDR3. Germline trimming cut 1 base from V and 3 bases from J; bases unmatched to any gene: 3. The CDR3 DNA reads as TGCGCCAGCAGCCAAGTCCTAGCGGACTACAATGAGCAGTTCTTC. It translates to CASSQVLADYNEQFF.

This clonotype has at least ten counts. This chain links TRBV10-3 with TRBJ2-7; 7 nucleotides match TRBD2. Germline lookup yields CDR1 ENHRY and CDR2 SYGVKD. V lost 10 bases, J lost 0 bases, and 9 bases stayed unmatched. CDR3 size: 14 residues. CDR3 bases: TGTGCCACGGCGGGAGCCCTAAACTCCTACGAGCAGTACTTC. This encodes CATAGALNSYEQYF.

J is TRBJ2-1 and V is TRBV12-3 or TRBV12-4; TRBD1 aligns across 7 bases. The CDR3 has 15 amino acids. V was pared by 2 bases and J by 7 bases, with 8 bases of the junction left unmatched. CDR3 nucleotides: TGTGCCAGCAGTTTATTAGGGGGCGCTTGGAATGAGCAGTTCTTC. It encodes CASSLLGGAWNEQFF.

With regard to this clonotype: The junction departs from the called germline gene at one end, perhaps through a read error. The V gene is TRBV29-1, the J gene TRBJ2-7; D possibly corresponds to TRBD2 (6 bases). The germline V gene encodes CDR1 SQVTM and CDR2 ANQGSEA. The CDR3 totals 14 residues. Here the CDR3 DNA reads TGCAGCGTGGGCGGGCGGGGTAGGGGTTACGAGCAATACTTC. Translation gives CSVGGRGRGYEQYF.

The chain has TRBV15 and TRBJ1-4, with 8 bases that match TRBD1. The CDR3 runs to 18 residues. V lost 1 base and J lost 8; bases outside the gene matches: 15. The germline gives CDR1 LNHNV, CDR2 YYDKDF (reference sequence). The CDR3 sequence: CATSRAPPRTGYNEKLFF. The CDR3 DNA sequence: TGTGCCACCAGCAGAGCCCCTCCCCGGACAGGGTATAACGAAAAACTGTTTTTT.

This clonotype was counted at least ten times. The chain recombines TRBV5-1 with TRBJ1-1; possibly TRBD1 for D (6 bases). The V end was cut by 2 bases, the J end by 4 bases, with 15 bases between. The length of the CDR3 is 15 residues. Per germline, CDR1 SGHRS and CDR2 YFSETQ. CDR3 loop: CASSLTGTGTTEAFF. In DNA, the CDR3 is TGCGCCAGCAGCTTAACAGGGACGGGGACCACTGAAGCTTTCTTT.

This clonotype has only a few counts. The chain is built from TRBV6-1 and TRBJ2-7, with 7 bases aligning to TRBD2. Per the germline V gene, CDR1 is MNHNS and CDR2 is SASEGT. The CDR3 extends over 13 amino acids. V gave up 10 bases and J gave up 0 bases; unmatched junction bases: 6. The CDR3 loop reads CATREGSSYEQYF. As DNA, the CDR3 is TGTGCCACAAGGGAGGGGAGCTCCTACGAGCAGTACTTC.

A few counts support this clonotype. This chain uses TRBV12-3 or TRBV12-4 with TRBJ2-1, with 7 bases matching TRBD1. V was pared by 6 bases and J by 8 bases, with 16 bases of the junction left unmatched. The CDR3 runs to 16 residues. The CDR3: CASSPSHRGLQDEQFF. The CDR3 region has the DNA TGTGCCAGCAGCCCATCGCACAGGGGCCTTCAGGATGAGCAGTTCTTC.

This chain joins TRBV28 and TRBJ2-1, with a possible D match to TRBD1 (6 bases). From germline, CDR1 is MDHEN and CDR2 SYDVKM. V was cut by 6 bases and J by 5 bases, with 11 bases left in between. The CDR3 is made up of 13 amino acids. For the CDR3, the DNA is TGTGCCAGCAGGTCGACAGGAAACAATGAGCAGTTCTTC. The encoded protein is CASRSTGNNEQFF.

This clonotype showed up many times. The CDR3 region has the DNA TGTGCCAGCAGCGCTTCCGGGACAAGAGGTGAAGCTTTCTTT. The encoded protein is CASSASGTRGEAFF. V gene TRBV11-2 combines with J gene TRBJ1-1; the D gene is possibly TRBD1 (6 bases). The CDR3 sequence is 14 residues long. Germline V gives CDR1 SGHAT, CDR2 FQNNGV. Trimming left V 5 bases short and J 7 bases short, with 17 bases between.

This clonotype was observed a handful of times. This CDR3 is CASSLEAVFEQFF. CDR3 bases: TGTGCCAGCAGCTTAGAGGCGGTATTCGAGCAGTTCTTC. The chain uses TRBV7-9 and TRBJ2-1, with D hard to call. Germline V gives CDR1 SEHNR, CDR2 FQNEAQ (reference sequence). V lost 1 base and J 10 bases, leaving 11 bases between the germline ends. The length of the CDR3 is 13 residues.

This chain joins TRBV20-1 and TRBJ2-5, with D maybe TRBD1 (7 bases). CDR1 DFQATT and CDR2 SNEGSKA come from the germline V gene (reference sequence). V was cut by 6 bases and J by 3 bases, with 20 bases left in between. The CDR3 runs 15 residues. The CDR3 reads CSAKQGTLRKETQYF. DNA of the CDR3: TGCAGTGCGAAACAGGGGACTTTGAGGAAAGAGACCCAGTACTTC.

V gene TRBV12-3 or TRBV12-4 combines with J gene TRBJ2-1, with unresolved D. The CDR3 runs to 15 residues. V lost 2 bases and J 4 bases, leaving 12 bases between the germline ends. CDR3 region: CASSLSPPFYNEQFF. Written as DNA, the CDR3 is TGTGCCAGCAGTTTAAGCCCTCCATTTTACAATGAGCAGTTCTTC.

This clonotype was counted only a few times. The chain has TRBV29-1 and TRBJ1-2, with 11 positions matching TRBD1. With 6 bases clipped from V and 6 bases from J, the junction kept 12 bases outside the gene matches. Germline-derived CDR1 and CDR2 are SQVTM and ANQGSEA. The CDR3 length is 15 residues. The chain's CDR3 is CSVVGQGARWDGYTF. Written as DNA, the CDR3 is TGCAGCGTCGTTGGACAGGGGGCGCGGTGGGATGGCTACACCTTC.

This clonotype has only a few counts. The V gene is TRBV20-1, the J gene TRBJ2-7; TRBD2 is a possible D gene (6 bases). V dropped 5 bases and J dropped 1 base, with 18 bases sitting between them. Germline CDR1 DFQATT, CDR2 SNEGSKA (reference sequence). The CDR3 sequence is 15 residues long. This CDR3 reads CSASRERGLSYEQYF. The CDR3, as DNA: TGCAGTGCTTCCAGAGAACGGGGGTTGTCCTACGAGCAGTACTTC.

This clonotype has more than one count but fewer than ten. V gene TRBV25-1 combines with J gene TRBJ1-6, with TRBD1 identical over 9 bases. The CDR3 runs 14 residues. Unmatched junction bases numbered 5, after V lost 4 bases and J lost 10 bases. Germline V gene sequence: CDR1 MGHDK, CDR2 SYGVNS. CDR3 DNA sequence: TGTGCCAGCAGTGTCGGGACAGGGCCCTCACCCCTCCACTTT. Translation gives CASSVGTGPSPLHF.

This clonotype has just a few counts. The V call is TRBV3-1, the J call TRBJ2-7, with 11 positions matching TRBD2. There are 17 residues in the CDR3. Germline assignment: CDR1 LGHDT and CDR2 YNNKEL (reference sequence). Unmatched junction bases numbered 7, after V lost 3 bases and J lost 0 bases. Here the CDR3 DNA reads TGTGCCAGCAGCCAGACCGGACTAGCGGGCGTCTCCTACGAGCAGTACTTC. Its translation is CASSQTGLAGVSYEQYF.

This clonotype has more than one count but fewer than ten. The CDR3 loop reads CASSFIGTGGGYTF. CDR3 in DNA: TGCGCCAGCAGCTTTATCGGGACAGGGGGTGGCTACACCTTC. This chain connects TRBV4-3 to TRBJ1-2; TRBD1 aligns across 11 bases. Unmatched junction bases numbered 6, after V lost 5 bases and J lost 7 bases. From germline, CDR1 is LGHNA and CDR2 YSLEER. The length of the CDR3 is 14 residues.

The chain links TRBV6-6 to TRBJ1-2; D may be TRBD1 (5 bases). V was trimmed by 5 bases and J by 8 bases, leaving 12 bases between them. The CDR3 is made up of 12 amino acids. From germline, CDR1 is MNHNY and CDR2 SVGAGI (reference sequence). The CDR3 spells CASSDIGEGYTF. The CDR3 DNA is TGTGCCAGCAGTGACATAGGGGAAGGCTACACCTTC.

This clonotype has a count of ten or more. The chain is built from TRBV28 and TRBJ2-1, with a possible D match to TRBD2 (6 bases). This CDR3 has 16 residues. Germline V gene sequence: CDR1 MDHEN, CDR2 SYDVKM. The ends were cut back, 7 bases at V and 3 bases at J, with 19 bases in the middle. CDR3 in DNA: TGTGCCAGCACCTACCTCACCTCCGGGAGCTACAATGAGCAGTTCTTC. This gives the protein CASTYLTSGSYNEQFF.